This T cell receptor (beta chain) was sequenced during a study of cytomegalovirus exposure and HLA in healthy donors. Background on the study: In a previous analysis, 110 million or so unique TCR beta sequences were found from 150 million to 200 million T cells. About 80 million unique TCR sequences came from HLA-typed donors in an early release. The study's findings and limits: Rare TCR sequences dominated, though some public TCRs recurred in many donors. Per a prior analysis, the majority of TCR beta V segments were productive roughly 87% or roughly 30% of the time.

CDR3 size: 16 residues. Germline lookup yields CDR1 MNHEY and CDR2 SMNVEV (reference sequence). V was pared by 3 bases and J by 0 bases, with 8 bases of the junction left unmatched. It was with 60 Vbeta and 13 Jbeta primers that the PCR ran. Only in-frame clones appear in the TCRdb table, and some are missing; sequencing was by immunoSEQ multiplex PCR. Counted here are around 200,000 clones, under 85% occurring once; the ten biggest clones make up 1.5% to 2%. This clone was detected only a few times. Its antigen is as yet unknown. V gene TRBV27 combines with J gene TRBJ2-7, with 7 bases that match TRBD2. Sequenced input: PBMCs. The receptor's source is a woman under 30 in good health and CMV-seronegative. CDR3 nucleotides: TGTGCCAGCAGTTTCGACCAGCGGGGTACCTCCTACGAGCAGTACTTC. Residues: CASSFDQRGTSYEQYF.